This note documents a single T cell receptor (beta chain) sequence. The antigen is not known. Germline V gene sequence: CDR1 MNHEY, CDR2 SVGAGI. The CDR3 extends over 16 amino acids. J gave up 5 bases and V 2 bases, and 10 bases lay outside the gene matches. Primed by a sample-barcoded 5' primer and a J-beta primer mix, a second PCR proceeded for 7 to 11 cycles. TCRdb used MiXCR to reprocess the 5' RACE reads, holding one entry per CDR3 protein. The sample records around 1,000,000 distinct CDR3 sequences, about 25% being singletons. The sample belongs to a study of blood T cells in healthy people across ages. Study-level results: PBMCs left unsorted prevented a conclusive naive versus antigen-experienced comparison.

Around 9.4 milliliters was the volume of peripheral blood drawn from each donor. The same data also contributed to another study, on T cells of mothers and their children. That investigation notes: A few healthy Caucasian mothers, along with their six children, were the donors. TCR recombination output is shaped by thymic selection similarly in related and unrelated pairs.

Sequencing was done on a sample of blood. This receptor was taken from a girl aged 2-10 years in good health. The chain uses TRBV6-5 and TRBJ2-7; 9 nucleotides agree with TRBD2. This chain's CDR3 is CASSYLEAGGPDEQYF. Here the CDR3 DNA reads TGTGCCAGCAGTTACCTCGAGGCGGGAGGGCCGGACGAGCAGTACTTC.